This passage covers 30 T cell receptor beta chains from one sample sequenced in a study of OX40 agonist ivuxolimab in advanced cancers. Generated by immunoSEQ multiplex PCR, the TCRdb table keeps only in-frame clones and is missing some. The table records tens of thousands of clones, about nine tenths of them present only once. This specimen was CD4+ or CD8+ T cells sorted from blood, taken in a trial of the OX40 agonist ivuxolimab. The origin of the receptors is an adult with an advanced solid tumor such as melanoma, head and neck, liver or kidney cancer.

The chain is built from TRBV18 and TRBJ1-1; D not resolved. Trimming removed 2 bases from V and 8 bases from J, with 9 bases in between. Germline V gene sequence: CDR1 KGHSH, CDR2 LQKENI. The CDR3 consists of 12 residues. This chain's CDR3 is CASSPLDVEAFF. The CDR3 DNA reads as TGTGCCAGCTCACCATTGGACGTAGAAGCTTTCTTT.

The chain couples TRBV19 to TRBJ2-1, with 8 bases lining up with TRBD1. Germline trimming cut 5 bases from V and 13 bases from J; bases unmatched to any gene: 13. Germline CDR1 reads LNHDA; CDR2 reads SQIVND (reference sequence). The CDR3 is made up of 14 amino acids. The CDR3: CASSPQGQGSGQFF. In nucleotides, the CDR3 is TGTGCCAGTAGTCCCCAAGGACAGGGCAGTGGACAGTTCTTC.

The rearrangement links TRBV12-5 to TRBJ1-2, with D unresolved. The CDR3 spans 12 residues. Trimming stripped 6 bases from V and 8 bases from J, with 13 bases between. In germline, CDR1 is LGHNT, CDR2 FRNRAP. The CDR3 spells CASGASQGGYTF. CDR3 DNA: TGTGCTAGTGGGGCCAGCCAAGGGGGCTACACCTTC.

The chain combines TRBV6-1 with TRBJ2-5, with TRBD2 matching 7 bases. CDR3 length: 15 amino acids. The V segment lost 0 bases and the J segment 2 bases; nucleotides outside the gene matches: 3. Germline assignment: CDR1 MNHNS and CDR2 SASEGT. Here the CDR3 reads CASSEAGGWQETQYF. CDR3 DNA sequence: TGTGCCAGCAGTGAAGCCGGGGGGTGGCAAGAGACCCAGTACTTC.

CDR3 in DNA: TGTGCCAGCTCACAAGGCGCGGATAGCAATCAGCCCCAGCATTTT. Translating it yields CASSQGADSNQPQHF. This chain connects TRBV18 to TRBJ1-5, with D unclear. CDR1 and CDR2 from the germline V gene are KGHSH and LQKENI. Trimming cost V 4 bases and J 0 bases, with 10 bases left between them. This CDR3 has 15 amino acids. The variable domain in full, with the rest retrieved from reference TRBV18 and TRBJ1-5, is NAGVMQNPRHLVRRRGQEARLRCSPMKGHSHVYWYRQLPEEGLKFMVYLQKENIIDESGMPKERFSAEFPKEGPSILRIQQVVRGDSAAYFCASSQGADSNQPQHFGDGTRLSIL.

The gene calls are TRBV7-3 and TRBJ2-3, with D hard to call. The CDR3 has 13 amino acids. Trimming stripped 5 bases from V and 5 bases from J, with 11 bases between. CDR1 is SGHTA and CDR2 is FQGTGA in the germline V gene. CDR3 sequence reads: CASSPREQDTQYF. The CDR3 DNA reads TGTGCCAGCAGCCCTCGTGAGCAAGATACGCAGTATTTT.

CDR3 coding DNA: TGTGCCAGCAGTATCGGGCTCCATACCTACGAGCAGTACTTC. Translation gives CASSIGLHTYEQYF. The chain recombines TRBV6-6 with TRBJ2-7; D unresolved. Trimming removed 5 bases at V and 2 bases at J, with 13 bases between. Germline loops: CDR1 MNHNY, CDR2 SVGAGI (reference sequence). The CDR3 covers 14 residues.

In its sample, this clone was seen once. V gene TRBV5-1 combines with J gene TRBJ2-1; D may be TRBD1 (6 bases). The CDR3 totals 16 residues. Between the trimmed V and J ends, which lost 2 bases and 0 bases, there was a span of 12 bases. Germline V lookup: CDR1 SGHRS, CDR2 YFSETQ. The CDR3 nucleotides read TGCGCCAGCAGCTTCGGAAGGGGGAGCTCCTACAATGAGCAGTTCTTC. It translates to CASSFGRGSSYNEQFF.

V is TRBV5-4 and J is TRBJ1-1; D perhaps matches TRBD1 (5 bases). Germline V lookup: CDR1 SGHNT, CDR2 YYREEE (reference sequence). The V and J ends lost 1 base and 3 bases respectively, with 10 bases between them. The CDR3 is 14 amino acids. CDR3: CASSLQGLDTEAFF. The CDR3, as DNA: TGTGCCAGCAGCTTGCAGGGTTTGGACACTGAAGCTTTCTTT. The variable domain in full, completed from reference TRBV5-4 and TRBJ1-1, reads ETGVTQSPTHLIKTRGQQVTLRCSSQSGHNTVSWYQQALGQGPQFIFQYYREEENGRGNFPPRFSGLQFPNYSSELNVNALELDDSALYLCASSLQGLDTEAFFGQGTRLTVV.

The rearrangement joins TRBV5-1 to TRBJ2-3; 8 bases match TRBD2. Germline CDR1 and CDR2: SGHRS and YFSETQ. The CDR3 loop spans 16 amino acids. The V gene end was trimmed by 0 bases and the J gene end by 4 bases; junction bases not matched to a gene: 7. The CDR3 loop reads CASSLVEREPADTQYF. CDR3 bases: TGCGCCAGCAGCTTGGTCGAGCGGGAGCCCGCAGATACGCAGTATTTT.

The chain uses TRBV29-1 and TRBJ2-7; D might be TRBD1 (6 bases). This CDR3 is 14 amino acids long. The germline V and J ends were trimmed by 4 bases and 4 bases, with 17 bases remaining between them. In germline, CDR1 is SQVTM, CDR2 ANQGSEA. The CDR3 is CSVGRGPPLYEQYF. Written as DNA, the CDR3 is TGCAGCGTTGGCAGGGGCCCGCCTCTATACGAGCAGTACTTC.

The chain couples TRBV27 to TRBJ2-7, with 9 bases identical to TRBD1. The V segment lost 2 bases and the J segment 2 bases; nucleotides outside the gene matches: 1. This CDR3 region has 14 residues. Germline values: CDR1 MNHEY, CDR2 SMNVEV (reference sequence). Here the CDR3 reads CASSLDRGAYEQYF. Here the CDR3 DNA reads TGTGCCAGCAGTTTAGACAGGGGGGCCTACGAGCAGTACTTC.

This chain's CDR3 is CASSIGSGNTIYF. CDR3 DNA sequence: TGTGCCAGTAGTATTGGGTCTGGAAACACCATATATTTT. The V call is TRBV19, the J call TRBJ1-3; D unresolved. Germline V gene sequence: CDR1 LNHDA, CDR2 SQIVND (reference sequence). The CDR3 spans 13 residues. V lost 3 bases and J lost 1, with 4 bases in between.

The chain uses TRBV6-1 and TRBJ2-7; tentatively, D is TRBD2 (5 bases). The CDR3 covers 12 residues. V shed 3 bases and J shed 4 bases, with 7 bases lying between them. Germline loops: CDR1 MNHNS, CDR2 SASEGT. CDR3 region: CASSESGYEQYF. The DNA of the CDR3 is TGTGCCAGCAGTGAGAGCGGTTACGAGCAGTACTTC.

In the case of this clone: Compared with germline, one end of the junction differs, possibly owing to a read error. This sequence joins TRBV6-6 and TRBJ2-5; D is tentatively TRBD1 or TRBD2 (5 bases each). The CDR3 loop spans 11 amino acids. Germline V gives CDR1 MNHNY, CDR2 SVGAGI (reference sequence). CDR3 loop: CASSDRDGRHF. For the CDR3, the DNA is TGTGCCAGCAGCGACCGGGACGGACGACACTTC.

This chain links TRBV7-9 with TRBJ2-2, with D perhaps TRBD1 (5 bases). The CDR3 spans 15 residues. The germline CDR1 and CDR2 sequences are SEHNR and FQNEAQ (reference sequence). Trimming cost V 2 bases and J 6 bases, with 13 bases left between them. The CDR3 sequence is CASSLFERGPGELFF. CDR3 sequence (DNA): TGTGCCAGCAGCTTATTTGAAAGGGGTCCCGGGGAGCTGTTTTTT.

This clone appeared a few times. The genes are TRBV19 and TRBJ1-1; D remains unclear. This CDR3 is 11 amino acids long. Germline CDR1 and CDR2: LNHDA and SQIVND (reference sequence). V was pared by 6 bases and J by 8 bases, with 10 bases between. CDR3 residues: CASRGEVEAFF. CDR3 coding DNA: TGTGCCAGTAGGGGCGAGGTCGAAGCTTTCTTT.

V and J are TRBV7-9 and TRBJ2-3; 10 bases line up with TRBD2. Germline lookup yields CDR1 SEHNR and CDR2 FQNEAQ (reference sequence). CDR3 length: 14 residues. Trimming at V came to 3 bases and at J to 6 bases, leaving 3 bases not matched to a gene. CDR3: CASSLSGRADTQYF. The CDR3 coding sequence is TGTGCCAGCAGCTTGAGCGGGAGGGCCGATACGCAGTATTTT.

The CDR3 reads CASSLGSGTTYEQYF. The CDR3 DNA sequence: TGTGCCAGCAGCTTAGGTAGCGGGACTACCTACGAGCAGTACTTC. This chain joins TRBV7-8 and TRBJ2-7, with 8 positions matching TRBD2. V lost 1 base to trimming and J lost 2 bases; unmatched junction nucleotides: 4. Germline-derived CDR1 and CDR2 are SGHVS and FQNEAQ. This CDR3 contains 15 residues.

The V call is TRBV7-9, the J call TRBJ2-7, with D maybe TRBD1 (6 bases). The V end lost 1 base, the J end lost 3 bases, and 13 bases lay between the germline ends. Germline V gene lookup returns CDR1 SEHNR and CDR2 FQNEAQ (reference sequence). The CDR3 length is 15 residues. The CDR3 sequence: CASSLVQGYDYEQYF. The CDR3 bases are TGTGCCAGCAGCTTAGTACAGGGCTATGACTACGAGCAGTACTTC.

The chain couples TRBV6-5 to TRBJ1-4, with 7 positions matching TRBD1. The J segment lost 3 bases and the V segment lost 5 bases, leaving 6 bases of the junction unmatched. Germline V gives CDR1 MNHEY, CDR2 SVGAGI. The CDR3 loop spans 15 amino acids. The CDR3, as DNA: TGTGCCAGCAGTGCAAAGGGACAGTCTAATGAAAAACTGTTTTTT. This codes for CASSAKGQSNEKLFF.

This chain joins TRBV4-1 and TRBJ2-3; D is perhaps TRBD1 or TRBD2 (5 bases each). The CDR3 totals 13 residues. Germline V gives CDR1 MGHRA, CDR2 YSYEKL. V was clipped by 1 base and J by 8 bases, with 10 bases between them. The CDR3 nucleotides read TGCGCCAGCAGCCAAGCAGAGGGGAGTACGCAGTATTTT. Translated: CASSQAEGSTQYF.

For the CDR3, the DNA is TGTGCCACCAGCAGAGTCATAGGGCCAGACTCCTACGAGCAGTACTTC. This encodes CATSRVIGPDSYEQYF. V gene TRBV15 combines with J gene TRBJ2-7; D unresolved. Germline V CDR1 and CDR2: LNHNV, YYDKDF (reference sequence). Trimming took 1 base from V and 0 from J, leaving 13 bases between them. The CDR3 length is 16 residues.

The V gene is TRBV15, the J gene TRBJ2-4; 10 nucleotides align to TRBD2. V shed 0 bases and J 8 bases; nucleotides not matched to a gene: 10. The CDR3 is made up of 17 amino acids. Germline V gene sequence: CDR1 LNHNV, CDR2 YYDKDF (reference sequence). CDR3 DNA sequence: TGTGCCACCAGCAGAGATTGGGCTAGCGGGAGTGGGTACATTCAGTACTTC. Translated: CATSRDWASGSGYIQYF. Combining the CDR3 with reference TRBV15 and TRBJ2-4 gives the whole variable domain DAMVIQNPRYQVTQFGKPVTLSCSQTLNHNVMYWYQQKSSQAPKLLFHYYDKDFNNEADTPDNFQSRRPNTSFCFLDIRSPGLGDTAMYLCATSRDWASGSGYIQYFGAGTRLSVL.

The chain joins TRBV28 to TRBJ1-2, with 10 bases aligning to TRBD1. The J segment lost 6 bases and the V segment lost 4 bases, leaving 11 bases of the junction unmatched. The CDR3 is made up of 16 amino acids. The germline V gene encodes CDR1 MDHEN and CDR2 SYDVKM. The CDR3 DNA reads TGTGCCAGCAGTTCACCCTCCGGGACAGGGGATGATGGCTACACCTTC. It is translated as CASSSPSGTGDDGYTF.

This clone was detected a few times. V is TRBV27 and J is TRBJ2-2; 7 positions agree with TRBD1. The CDR3 spans 14 residues. The V gene's germline CDR1 is MNHEY and CDR2 SMNVEV (reference sequence). The trim removed 8 bases at V and 3 bases at J, leaving 6 bases unmatched. In nucleotides, the CDR3 is TGTGCCAGCGCCCGGGACAGTTACACCGGGGAGCTGTTTTTT. Its translation: CASARDSYTGELFF.

This sequence joins TRBV5-1 and TRBJ2-5; a weak D match, TRBD1 (5 bases). Trimming took 0 bases from V and 5 from J, leaving 11 bases between them. This CDR3 has 14 amino acids. CDR1 is SGHRS, CDR2 YFSETQ, per germline. The CDR3: CASSLGQPGETQYF. The CDR3 coding sequence is TGCGCCAGCAGCTTGGGACAGCCTGGGGAGACCCAGTACTTC.

The rearrangement links TRBV5-1 to TRBJ2-1, with no clear D. Trimming took off 0 bases at V and 5 bases at J, with 6 bases between the two ends. Germline V gene lookup returns CDR1 SGHRS and CDR2 YFSETQ. The CDR3 has 13 amino acids. The CDR3 protein is CASSLGWNNEQFF. The DNA of the CDR3 is TGCGCCAGCAGCTTGGGGTGGAACAATGAGCAGTTCTTC.

V and J are TRBV6-5 and TRBJ1-2, with a possible D match to TRBD1 (5 bases). The CDR3 spans 15 residues. Germline CDR1 is MNHEY and CDR2 is SVGAGI. V lost 5 bases, J lost 4 bases, and 17 bases lay in between. The CDR3, as DNA: TGTGCCAGCAGTACAGGCCAGCGGTCCCGCTATGGCTACACCTTC. Protein: CASSTGQRSRYGYTF.

The chain has TRBV5-6 and TRBJ2-1, with 7 bases that match TRBD2. The CDR3 loop spans 18 amino acids. Trimming removed 0 bases from V and 1 base from J; junction bases left unmatched: 10. Germline CDR1 reads SGHDT; CDR2 reads YYEEEE. The CDR3 coding sequence is TGTGCCAGCAGCTTGGGTTGGGTTGGCGGGAGTTCCTACAATGAGCAGTTCTTC. Its protein is CASSLGWVGGSSYNEQFF.